Only a few counts were recorded for the clone carrying this T cell receptor beta chain. The antigen remains undetermined. The data belong to a study of post-analysis software for immune sequencing data. Study-wide background: Included courses were relapsing-remitting and secondary progressive multiple sclerosis; progressive-relapsing multiple sclerosis was also included.

Every TCR beta cDNA library bore unique molecular identifiers. MiXCR was run by TCRdb on the PCR reads, yielding one entry per CDR3 protein. Of some 890,000 distinct CDR3 sequences detected, 53% appear once; the ten largest clones hold approximately 4.4%. Study-level findings and limits: TRBV5-6, TRBV5-1 and TRBV20-1 belonged to a set of a handful of TRBV segments that were more frequent in patients than controls.

V was shortened by 6 bases and J by 5 bases, with 25 bases between the two germline ends. CDR3 size: 16 residues. The germline gives CDR1 DFQATT, CDR2 SNEGSKA (reference sequence). Sequencing was carried out using blood. The chain carries TRBV20-1 and TRBJ1-2, with TRBD1 as a possible D gene (5 bases). The receptor's source is a girl between 5 and 17 years old with multiple sclerosis. Here the CDR3 DNA reads TGCAGTGCGCCTCCGAGGGACGGTATCTCATCGTATGGCTACACCTTC. It specifies CSAPPRDGISSYGYTF.